Reported below is one T cell receptor (beta chain). As yet, its antigen is unknown. The sample originates from a study of blood T cells in healthy people across ages. The overall study: About one barcoded beta molecule per two T cells was the capture yield of template switching.

Through a sample-barcoded 5' primer and a J-beta primer mix, a second PCR was run for roughly 7 to 11 cycles. TCRdb reprocessed the 5' RACE reads with MiXCR, giving one entry per CDR3 protein. The sample carries some 1.4 million distinct CDR3 sequences, roughly 40% recorded once. CDR3 length: 17 residues. Trimming removed 3 bases from V and 1 base from J, with 17 bases in between. The study isolated at least 7 million PBMCs from each sample. Study conclusions and caveats: Among long-lived donors, naive CD4+ cells were more numerous and diversity higher than in aged donors.

This receptor was identified in a woman under 30 in good health. The sequenced sample was blood. The rearrangement joins TRBV12-3 or TRBV12-4 to TRBJ2-3, with a weak D call TRBD1 (6 bases). The DNA for the CDR3 is TGTGCCAGCAGTTTCACCAAAACAGGGAGACGCACAGATACGCAGTATTTT. It is translated as CASSFTKTGRRTDTQYF.